These 12 T cell receptor beta chains originate from one sample sequenced in a study of regulatory and conventional T cells in RAG deficiency. Profiled with immunoSEQ multiplex PCR; TCRdb holds only in-frame clones, not every one. Seen here are 30,000 to 40,000 clones, over 75% observed once, and the top ten hold roughly 13%. These data were likewise used in another study, on regulatory T cells. That work contributes: The primer mix had 52 TRBV and 13 TRBJ primers.

Sequenced: CD8+ T cells sorted from blood. The receptors here all came from a human donor in good health.

The chain uses TRBV19 and TRBJ1-2; 7 nucleotides agree with TRBD1. Trimming took 6 bases from V and 3 from J; bases not matched to a gene: 7. The germline CDR1 and CDR2 sequences are LNHDA and SQIVND (reference sequence). The CDR3 is 14 amino acids. CDR3 amino acids: CASSERDSHYGYTF. The DNA for the CDR3 is TGTGCCAGTAGCGAAAGGGACAGTCACTATGGCTACACCTTC. Using reference TRBV19 and TRBJ1-2 for the parts outside the CDR3, the full variable domain is DGGITQSPKYLFRKEGQNVTLSCEQNLNHDAMYWYRQDPGQGLRLIYYSQIVNDFQKGDIAEGYSVSREKKESFPLTVTSAQKNPTAFYLCASSERDSHYGYTFGSGTRLTVV.

In its sample, this clone was seen a few times. The chain uses TRBV19 and TRBJ1-4; possibly TRBD1 for D (5 bases). The CDR3 contains 15 residues. V was trimmed by 4 bases and J by 4 bases, leaving 13 bases between them. The germline CDR1 and CDR2 sequences are LNHDA and SQIVND (reference sequence). The CDR3 here is CASSRAGGNNEKLFF. The CDR3 nucleotides are TGTGCCAGTAGTAGGGCGGGGGGAAATAATGAAAAACTGTTTTTT.

The rearrangement uses TRBV5-6 and TRBJ2-5, with D tentatively TRBD1 (5 bases). The better agreement between TRBJ2-7 and the DNA end casts doubt on the J call. Germline V gene sequence: CDR1 SGHDT, CDR2 YYEEEE. The CDR3 runs to 13 residues. CDR3: CASSLGQSYEQYF. The CDR3 DNA reads as TGTGCCAGCAGCTTGGGACAGAGCTACGAGCAGTACTTC.

This sequence joins TRBV19 and TRBJ1-2; no definite D call. CDR3 size: 14 residues. Germline CDR1 reads LNHDA; CDR2 reads SQIVND (reference sequence). V shed 6 bases and J shed 1 base, with 12 bases lying between them. This chain's CDR3 is CASSPLGSNYGYTF. The CDR3, as DNA: TGTGCCAGTAGCCCTCTGGGGAGTAACTATGGCTACACCTTC. Full variable domain (outside the CDR3, taken from reference TRBV19 and TRBJ1-2): DGGITQSPKYLFRKEGQNVTLSCEQNLNHDAMYWYRQDPGQGLRLIYYSQIVNDFQKGDIAEGYSVSREKKESFPLTVTSAQKNPTAFYLCASSPLGSNYGYTFGSGTRLTVV.

This rearrangement joins TRBV19 to TRBJ1-1; the D gene is possibly TRBD1 (5 bases). The CDR3 totals 17 residues. V lost 6 bases to trimming and J lost 5 bases, with 25 bases between them. The germline V gene encodes CDR1 LNHDA and CDR2 SQIVND (reference sequence). CDR3 sequence: CASSEYRDRALGTEAFF. The CDR3 DNA reads TGTGCCAGTAGCGAGTACCGGGACCGCGCACTCGGTACTGAAGCTTTCTTT.

This clone was observed a handful of times. This sequence joins TRBV18 and TRBJ1-2; D gene unclear. V lost 0 bases and J lost 4, with 6 bases in between. CDR1 KGHSH and CDR2 LQKENI come from the germline V gene. This CDR3 is 13 amino acids long. CDR3 protein: CASSPPEIYGYTF. The CDR3, as DNA: TGTGCCAGCTCACCACCCGAGATCTATGGCTACACCTTC. Full variable domain (missing parts from reference TRBV18 and TRBJ1-2): NAGVMQNPRHLVRRRGQEARLRCSPMKGHSHVYWYRQLPEEGLKFMVYLQKENIIDESGMPKERFSAEFPKEGPSILRIQQVVRGDSAAYFCASSPPEIYGYTFGSGTRLTVV.

The genes are TRBV10-3 and TRBJ2-4; 8 bases align to TRBD1. The CDR3 contains 14 residues. The germline gives CDR1 ENHRY, CDR2 SYGVKD. With 7 bases clipped from V and 2 bases from J, the junction kept 4 bases outside the gene matches. In DNA, the CDR3 is TGTGCCATCAACTCCAGGGGGCCCAAAAACATTCAGTACTTC. Translating it yields CAINSRGPKNIQYF.

V usage is TRBV5-1 and J usage is TRBJ2-5, with TRBD1 as a possible D gene (5 bases). The germline V gene has CDR1 SGHRS and CDR2 YFSETQ. V was shortened by 0 bases and J by 4 bases, with 13 bases between the two germline ends. The CDR3 extends over 15 amino acids. In nucleotides, the CDR3 is TGCGCCAGCAGCTTGGAGGGGCTAGAGCCAGAGACCCAGTACTTC. Translating gives CASSLEGLEPETQYF. The full variable domain, rest sourced from reference TRBV5-1 and TRBJ2-5, is KAGVTQTPRYLIKTRGQQVTLSCSPISGHRSVSWYQQTPGQGLQFLFEYFSETQRNKGNFPGRFSGRQFSNSRSEMNVSTLELGDSALYLCASSLEGLEPETQYFGPGTRLLVL.

This chain links TRBV5-6 with TRBJ1-5; 9 nucleotides line up with TRBD1. V lost 2 bases and J lost 2; bases outside the gene matches: 11. Germline CDR1 and CDR2: SGHDT and YYEEEE. The CDR3 is 18 amino acids. Written as DNA, the CDR3 is TGTGCCAGCAGCTTACGTCGGGGACAGGGATGGGGCAATCAGCCCCAGCATTTT. Residues: CASSLRRGQGWGNQPQHF.

The CDR3 bases are TGCGCCAGCAGCTGGGGGACACCTCCTGAGCAGTTCTTC. Its translation is CASSWGTPPEQFF. This rearrangement joins TRBV5-1 to TRBJ2-1; TRBD1 might be the D (6 bases). Trimming left V 3 bases short and J 9 bases short, with 13 bases between. This CDR3 comprises 13 residues. Germline V gene sequence: CDR1 SGHRS, CDR2 YFSETQ.

V usage is TRBV4-2 and J usage is TRBJ2-7; 9 nucleotides align to TRBD2. The V gene end was trimmed by 3 bases and the J gene end by 3 bases; junction bases not matched to a gene: 3. This CDR3 spans 14 amino acids. The germline V gene has CDR1 LGHNA and CDR2 YNFKEQ. CDR3 protein: CASSQSSGNYEQYF. DNA for the CDR3: TGTGCCAGCAGCCAGTCTAGCGGGAACTACGAGCAGTACTTC.

This rearrangement joins TRBV28 to TRBJ1-4, with 10 nucleotides matching TRBD1. The CDR3 runs 16 residues. Germline values: CDR1 MDHEN, CDR2 SYDVKM. Trimming at V came to 10 bases and at J to 8 bases, leaving 16 bases not matched to a gene. The CDR3 DNA follows: TGTGCCAACCTCTGGACAGGGGGACTCCTCCGAGAAAAACTGTTTTTT. Its translation: CANLWTGGLLREKLFF.